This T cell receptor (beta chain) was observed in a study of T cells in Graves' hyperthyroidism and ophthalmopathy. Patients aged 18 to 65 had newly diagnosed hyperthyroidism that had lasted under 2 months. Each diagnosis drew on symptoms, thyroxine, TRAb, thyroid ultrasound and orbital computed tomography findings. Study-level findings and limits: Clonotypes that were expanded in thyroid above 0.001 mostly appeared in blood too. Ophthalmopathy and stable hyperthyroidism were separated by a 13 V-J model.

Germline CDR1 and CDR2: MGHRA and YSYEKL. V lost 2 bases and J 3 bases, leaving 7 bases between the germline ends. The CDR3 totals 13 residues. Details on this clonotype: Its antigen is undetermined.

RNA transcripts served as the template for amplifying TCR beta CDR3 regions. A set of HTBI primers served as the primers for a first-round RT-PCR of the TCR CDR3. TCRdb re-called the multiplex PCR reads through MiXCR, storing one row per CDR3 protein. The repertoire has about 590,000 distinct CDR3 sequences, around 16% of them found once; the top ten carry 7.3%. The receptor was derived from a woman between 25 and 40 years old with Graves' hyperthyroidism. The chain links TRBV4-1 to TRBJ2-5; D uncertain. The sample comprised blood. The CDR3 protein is CASSQRTEETQYF. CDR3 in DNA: TGCGCCAGCAGCCAACGAACTGAAGAGACCCAGTACTTC.